The 2 T cell receptor beta chains given below trace back to one sample, sequenced in a study of T cell changes during pregnancy in multiple sclerosis. Sequencing was performed with immunoSEQ multiplex PCR; in TCRdb, only in-frame clones are kept and a portion is missing. Of 20,000 to 25,000 clones listed, around 89% are singletons. The sample consisted of CD8+ T cells from peripheral blood mononuclear cells, taken in the first trimester of pregnancy. These receptors originate from a female donor with multiple sclerosis, enrolled in a pregnancy study.

This chain uses TRBV29-1 with TRBJ2-3; 7 bases line up with TRBD2. The CDR3 is made up of 14 amino acids. Germline CDR1 and CDR2: SQVTM and ANQGSEA. With V trimmed by 4 bases and J by 1 base, 5 bases remained unmatched. The CDR3 reads CSVGRAGGTDTQYF. CDR3 in DNA: TGCAGCGTTGGGAGGGCGGGGGGCACAGATACGCAGTATTTT.

The chain uses TRBV28 and TRBJ2-7; 10 bases align to TRBD2. Germline lookup yields CDR1 MDHEN and CDR2 SYDVKM. The junction had 7 bases not matched to a gene; V was cut back by 3 bases and J by 5 bases. The length of the CDR3 is 15 residues. CDR3 region: CASSLGAGGDNEQYF. CDR3 nucleotide sequence: TGTGCCAGCAGTTTGGGAGCGGGAGGGGATAACGAGCAGTACTTC.